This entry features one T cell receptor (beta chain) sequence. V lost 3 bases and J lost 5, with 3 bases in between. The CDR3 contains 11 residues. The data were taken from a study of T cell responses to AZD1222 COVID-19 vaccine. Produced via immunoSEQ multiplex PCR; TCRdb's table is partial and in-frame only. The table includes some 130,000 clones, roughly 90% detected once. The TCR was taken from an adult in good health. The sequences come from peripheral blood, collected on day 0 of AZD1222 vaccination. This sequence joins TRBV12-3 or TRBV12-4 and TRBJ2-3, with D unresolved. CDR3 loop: CASSLGDTQYF. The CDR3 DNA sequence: TGTGCCAGCAGTTTGGGAGATACGCAGTATTTT.